The 23 T cell receptor beta chains reported below all come from one sample, sequenced in a study of response to subunit inactivated influenza vaccine. MiXCR, applied by TCRdb to the RT-PCR reads, yields one record per CDR3 protein. The sample has around 570,000 distinct CDR3 sequences, approximately 11% seen once. This same sample was also part of a study on T cells expressing NK-cell markers. As that report states: The cDNA for TCR beta came from 5'RACE template switching with UMIs.

The starting material was PBMCs from blood, obtained on the day of vaccination. The receptors originated from a man aged 50 to 60 who received an inactivated influenza vaccine.

The sample holds many counts of this clonotype. The rearrangement links TRBV10-3 to TRBJ2-7; 10 nucleotides align to TRBD1. V lost 4 bases and J lost 4; bases outside the gene matches: 7. There are 15 residues in the CDR3. Per germline, CDR1 ENHRY and CDR2 SYGVKD. CDR3 loop: CAISGPTGGGYEQYF. Here the CDR3 DNA reads TGTGCCATCAGTGGCCCGACAGGGGGCGGATACGAGCAGTACTTC.

This clonotype was detected only a few times. The chain couples TRBV3-1 to TRBJ2-5; TRBD2 aligns across 8 bases. Per the germline V gene, CDR1 is LGHDT and CDR2 is YNNKEL (reference sequence). CDR3 length: 17 amino acids. V lost 4 bases and J lost 5; bases outside the gene matches: 15. The CDR3 region is CASSPRSIAGIGETQYF. CDR3 DNA sequence: TGTGCCAGCAGCCCCCGAAGTATAGCGGGGATCGGGGAGACCCAGTACTTC.

V usage is TRBV29-1 and J usage is TRBJ2-3; no definite D call. The germline CDR1 and CDR2 sequences are SQVTM and ANQGSEA. With 3 bases removed from V and 5 bases from J, the gap between germline ends came to 6 bases. The CDR3 is 11 amino acids. CDR3 nucleotides: TGCAGCGTTGATATGGGAGATACGCAGTATTTT. The encoded protein is CSVDMGDTQYF.

The CDR3 DNA sequence: TGCAGTGCAGAGGCCGGGCAGGGGAGTCAGCCCCAGCATTTT. It is translated as CSAEAGQGSQPQHF. This chain joins TRBV20-1 and TRBJ1-5; TRBD1 might be the D (6 bases). CDR1 DFQATT and CDR2 SNEGSKA come from the germline V gene (reference sequence). The germline V and J ends were trimmed by 6 bases and 6 bases, with 18 bases remaining between them. The CDR3 totals 14 residues.

This sequence joins TRBV2 and TRBJ1-2, with TRBD1 matching over 12 bases. Germline V gene sequence: CDR1 SNHLY, CDR2 FYNNEI. The CDR3 has 16 amino acids. With V trimmed by 2 bases and J by 6 bases, 7 bases remained unmatched. The CDR3 coding sequence is TGTGCCAGCAGTGAATGGGGACAGGGGGCTTGGAATGGCTACACCTTC. It encodes CASSEWGQGAWNGYTF.

This clonotype was seen a handful of times. V usage is TRBV20-1 and J usage is TRBJ2-3; 8 nucleotides line up with TRBD2. V shed 7 bases, J shed 6 bases, and the junction held 12 bases outside the gene matches. Germline V gene data show CDR1 as DFQATT and CDR2 as SNEGSKA (reference sequence). The CDR3 is made up of 14 amino acids. CDR3 bases: TGCAGTGAAGGTCCCTTAGCGGGAACCGATACGCAGTATTTT. Amino acid sequence: CSEGPLAGTDTQYF.

In this sample, this clonotype turned up a few times. The chain recombines TRBV21-1 with TRBJ2-4; the table calls TRBD1, which could not be checked here. TRBV21-1 is labeled a pseudogene. The CDR3 totals 14 residues. The CDR3 region is CASSKIPVRNIQYF. The DNA of the CDR3 is TGTGCCAGCAGCAAAATCCCAGTCCGAAACATTCAGTACTTC.

V is TRBV2 and J is TRBJ2-2; 8 bases map to TRBD1. J was trimmed by 4 bases and V by 6 bases; bases with no gene match: 7. Germline CDR1 SNHLY, CDR2 FYNNEI. CDR3 length equals 15 residues. CDR3 loop: CASRKTGAGTGELFF. CDR3 nucleotides: TGTGCCAGCAGGAAGACAGGGGCCGGCACCGGGGAGCTGTTTTTT.

The rearrangement uses TRBV28 and TRBJ2-7, with D maybe TRBD1 (6 bases). CDR3 length: 15 residues. Germline V gives CDR1 MDHEN, CDR2 SYDVKM. The V end lost 6 bases, the J end lost 0 bases, and 15 bases lay between the germline ends. The chain's CDR3 is CASSSFGQNSYEQYF. CDR3 DNA: TGTGCCAGCAGCTCCTTCGGACAGAACTCCTACGAGCAGTACTTC.

This clonotype was observed a handful of times. V usage is TRBV20-1 and J usage is TRBJ2-3, with 8 bases fitting TRBD2. Germline trimming cut 4 bases from V and 0 bases from J; bases unmatched to any gene: 21. The length of the CDR3 is 20 residues. Per germline, CDR1 DFQATT and CDR2 SNEGSKA (reference sequence). The DNA for the CDR3 is TGCAGTGCTACCACGCCTCTAGCGGGTTCGGGGATAACTAGCACAGATACGCAGTATTTT. Protein: CSATTPLAGSGITSTDTQYF.

The chain recombines TRBV5-1 with TRBJ2-5; 7 bases are shared with TRBD1. Germline CDR1 reads SGHRS; CDR2 reads YFSETQ. V was clipped by 5 bases and J by 2 bases; unmatched bases: 9. The CDR3 extends over 15 amino acids. CDR3 amino acids: CASSPDRQGQETQYF. The CDR3 nucleotides are TGCGCCAGCAGTCCAGATCGACAGGGTCAAGAGACCCAGTACTTC. Variable domain in full (rest from reference TRBV5-1 and TRBJ2-5): KAGVTQTPRYLIKTRGQQVTLSCSPISGHRSVSWYQQTPGQGLQFLFEYFSETQRNKGNFPGRFSGRQFSNSRSEMNVSTLELGDSALYLCASSPDRQGQETQYFGPGTRLLVL.

CDR3 DNA sequence: TGTGCCAGCAGCTACGGACGTACAGGTGGCTACACCTTC. Translating gives CASSYGRTGGYTF. The chain recombines TRBV7-2 with TRBJ1-2, with D possibly matching TRBD1 (5 bases). The CDR3 covers 13 residues. Germline assignment: CDR1 SGHTA and CDR2 FQGNSA. Trimming cost V 4 bases and J 7 bases, with 13 bases left between them. Complete variable domain (other parts from reference TRBV7-2 and TRBJ1-2): GAGVSQSPSNKVTEKGKDVELRCDPISGHTALYWYRQSLGQGLEFLIYFQGNSAPDKSGLPSDRFSAERTGGSVSTLTIQRTQQEDSAVYLCASSYGRTGGYTFGSGTRLTVV.

In this sample, this clonotype turned up once. With a much larger clone just one base away, this may be a read error. The rearrangement joins TRBV28 to TRBJ2-3; 7 bases align to TRBD2. This CDR3 comprises 17 residues. The V gene's germline CDR1 is MDHEN and CDR2 SYDVKM. As DNA, the CDR3 is TGTGCCAGCAGGTATCCTAGCGGAACCTCTAGCACAGGTACGCAGTATTTT. This encodes CASRYPSGTSSTGTQYF.

In its sample, this clonotype was seen many times. The chain combines TRBV12-3 or TRBV12-4 with TRBJ1-4; tentative D call: TRBD1 (6 bases). Trimming shortened V by 2 bases and J by 7 bases, and 11 bases separated the two germline ends. This CDR3 region has 14 residues. Here the CDR3 reads CASSLQGRVEKLFF. CDR3 nucleotide sequence: TGTGCCAGCAGTTTACAGGGGCGGGTTGAAAAACTGTTTTTT.

This clonotype has a handful of counts. V and J are TRBV19 and TRBJ1-1; D remains unclear. The CDR3 has 13 amino acids. Germline CDR1 LNHDA, CDR2 SQIVND (reference sequence). The V end lost 2 bases, the J end lost 4 bases, and 8 bases lay between the germline ends. The CDR3 sequence: CASSINQLTEAFF. In DNA, the CDR3 is TGTGCCAGTAGTATAAATCAGCTCACTGAAGCTTTCTTT.

This clonotype was seen more than once but under ten times. The chain employs TRBV28 and TRBJ1-6; no clear D. V lost 5 bases, J lost 9 bases, and 11 bases lay in between. The CDR3 loop spans 13 amino acids. Germline CDR1 MDHEN, CDR2 SYDVKM. The DNA of the CDR3 is TGTGCCAGCAGTATTACAGCCGGTTCACCCCTCCACTTT. As protein: CASSITAGSPLHF.

The chain employs TRBV12-3 or TRBV12-4 and TRBJ2-1; D tentatively reads TRBD1 or TRBD2 (5 bases each). The V end was cut by 5 bases, the J end by 5 bases, with 13 bases between. There are 14 residues in the CDR3. CDR3 nucleotides: TGTGCCAGCAGTACTGGGGGACGACACAATGAGCAGTTCTTC. Translating it yields CASSTGGRHNEQFF.

This clonotype was counted a few times. This chain uses TRBV27 with TRBJ2-2; 12 bases align to TRBD2. The CDR3 runs to 17 residues. The V and J ends lost 4 bases and 0 bases, in that order; junction bases with no gene match: 3. CDR1 and CDR2 (germline): MNHEY, SMNVEV (reference sequence). The CDR3 is CASSYLAGGANTGELFF. In nucleotides, the CDR3 is TGTGCCAGCAGTTACCTAGCGGGAGGGGCGAACACCGGGGAGCTGTTTTTT.

J is TRBJ2-1 and V is TRBV7-8, with TRBD2 identical over 8 bases. The junction had 11 bases not matched to a gene; V was cut back by 4 bases and J by 12 bases. Germline lookup yields CDR1 SGHVS and CDR2 FQNEAQ. This CDR3 has 14 amino acids. The CDR3 bases are TGTGCCAGCAGCTCGAGGAGTAGCGGGATATTGCAGTTCTTC. It codes for CASSSRSSGILQFF.

The V gene is TRBV7-9, the J gene TRBJ2-1, with TRBD2 matching 7 bases. The CDR3 extends over 15 amino acids. Germline V CDR1 and CDR2: SEHNR, FQNEAQ (reference sequence). V trimming: 5 bases; J trimming: 7 bases; junction bases outside the gene matches: 11. The CDR3 loop reads CASSPSGGGKNEQFF. CDR3 in DNA: TGTGCCAGCAGCCCAAGTGGGGGAGGGAAAAATGAGCAGTTCTTC.

J is TRBJ2-1 and V is TRBV10-3, with a weak D call TRBD1 (5 bases). The V and J ends lost 2 bases and 10 bases respectively, with 15 bases between them. Per the germline V gene, CDR1 is ENHRY and CDR2 is SYGVKD. This CDR3 has 14 residues. In nucleotides, the CDR3 is TGTGCCATCAGTGAGGGGCAGGTGGGGCCCGAGCAGTTCTTC. This gives the protein CAISEGQVGPEQFF.

The chain carries TRBV6-2 or TRBV6-3 and TRBJ2-3; D possibly matches TRBD1 or TRBD2 (7 bases each). Germline V gives CDR1 MNHEY, CDR2 SVGEGT. The CDR3 is 18 residues long. V lost 0 bases and J 5 bases, leaving 21 bases between the germline ends. CDR3 protein: CASSYSGEGAMRIDTQYF. The CDR3 DNA reads as TGTGCCAGCAGTTACTCGGGGGAGGGGGCGATGAGGATAGATACGCAGTATTTT.

This clonotype was counted only a few times. The genes are TRBV6-1 and TRBJ1-2; D perhaps matches TRBD1 (6 bases). The germline CDR1 and CDR2 sequences are MNHNS and SASEGT. This CDR3 comprises 13 residues. Trimming took off 6 bases at V and 4 bases at J, with 12 bases between the two ends. CDR3 coding DNA: TGTGCCAGCAGACAAACAGGGTCCTATGGCTACACCTTC. It yields the protein CASRQTGSYGYTF.